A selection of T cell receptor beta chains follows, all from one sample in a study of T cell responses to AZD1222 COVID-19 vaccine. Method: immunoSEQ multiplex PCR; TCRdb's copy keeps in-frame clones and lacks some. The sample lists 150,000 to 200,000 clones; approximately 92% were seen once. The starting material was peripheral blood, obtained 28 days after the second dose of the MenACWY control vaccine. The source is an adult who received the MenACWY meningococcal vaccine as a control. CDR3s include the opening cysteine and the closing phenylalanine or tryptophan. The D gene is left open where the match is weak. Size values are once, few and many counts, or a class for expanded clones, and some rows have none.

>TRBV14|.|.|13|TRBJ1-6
CASSQDYISPLHF
TGTGCCAGCAGCCAAGATTATATTTCACCCCTCCACTTT
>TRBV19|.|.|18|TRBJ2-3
CASSIGRREGLRTDTQYF
TGTGCCAGTAGTATAGGGCGGAGGGAAGGTCTCCGCACAGATACGCAGTATTTT
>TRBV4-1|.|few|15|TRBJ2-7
CASSQGRGRNYEQYF
TGCGCCAGCAGCCAAGGGAGGGGGCGAAACTACGAGCAGTACTTC
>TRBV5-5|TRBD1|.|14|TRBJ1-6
CASSDYRGGSPLHF
TGTGCCAGCAGCGATTACAGGGGAGGGTCACCCCTCCACTTT
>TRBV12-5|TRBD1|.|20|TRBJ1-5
CASGLPRWDRGRDLHQPQHF
TGTGCTAGTGGTTTGCCACGATGGGACAGGGGGCGCGATCTACATCAGCCCCAGCATTTT
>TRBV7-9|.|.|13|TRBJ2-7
CASSSTPSYEQYF
TGTGCCAGCAGCTCGACACCTTCCTACGAGCAGTACTTC
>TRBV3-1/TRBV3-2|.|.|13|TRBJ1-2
CASSLEEGYGYTF
TGTGCCAGCAGCCTCGAAGAGGGCTATGGCTACACCTTC
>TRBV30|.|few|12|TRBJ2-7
CAWSVLGGVQYF
TGTGCCTGGAGTGTACTGGGGGGCGTGCAGTACTTC
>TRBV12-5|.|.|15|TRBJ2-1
CASGLERSSYNEQFF
TGTGCTAGTGGTTTGGAACGGAGCTCCTACAATGAGCAGTTCTTC
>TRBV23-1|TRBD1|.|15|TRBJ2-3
CASTPLTGLRDTQYF
TGCGCCAGCACCCCACTGACAGGGTTGAGAGATACGCAGTATTTT
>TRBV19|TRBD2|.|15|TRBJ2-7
CASSRTSGTSYEQYF
TGTGCCAGTAGCAGGACTAGCGGGACCTCCTACGAGCAGTACTTC
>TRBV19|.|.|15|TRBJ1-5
CASSIVAGDNQPQHF
TGTGCCAGTAGTATAGTTGCGGGGGACAATCAGCCCCAGCATTTT
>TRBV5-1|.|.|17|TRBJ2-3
CASTSTVQPRFEYTQYF
TGCGCCAGCACCTCGACAGTTCAGCCGAGGTTTGAGTATACGCAGTATTTT
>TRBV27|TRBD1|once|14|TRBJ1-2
CASGTGDEAYGYTF
TGTGCCAGCGGCACAGGGGATGAAGCCTATGGCTACACCTTC
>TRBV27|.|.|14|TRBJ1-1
CASSIGWRGLEAFF
TGTGCCAGCAGTATTGGCTGGAGAGGGCTTGAAGCTTTCTTT
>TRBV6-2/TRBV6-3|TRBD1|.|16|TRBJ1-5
CASSSDMTGGNQPQHF
TGTGCCAGCAGTTCCGATATGACAGGGGGCAATCAGCCCCAGCATTTT
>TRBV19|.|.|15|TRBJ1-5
CASSYHRSGNQPQHF
TGTGCCAGTAGCTACCACAGGTCAGGAAATCAGCCCCAGCATTTT
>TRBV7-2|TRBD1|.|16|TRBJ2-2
CASSTTDRGNTGELFF
TGTGCCAGCAGCACTACCGACAGGGGAAACACCGGGGAGCTGTTTTTT
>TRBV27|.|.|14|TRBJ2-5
CASSLSGYGETQYF
TGTGCCAGCAGTTTATCGGGGTATGGTGAGACCCAGTACTTC
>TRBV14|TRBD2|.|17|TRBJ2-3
CASSLSSGRAGTDTQYF
TGTGCCAGCAGCCTTTCTAGCGGGAGGGCCGGCACAGATACGCAGTATTTT
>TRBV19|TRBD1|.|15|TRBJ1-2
CASSIDRGHMYGYTF
TGTGCCAGTAGTATCGACAGGGGGCATATGTATGGCTACACCTTC
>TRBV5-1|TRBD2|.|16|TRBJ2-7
CASSLLGTSGRHEQYF
TGCGCCAGCAGCTTGTTGGGGACTAGCGGGAGGCACGAGCAGTACTTC